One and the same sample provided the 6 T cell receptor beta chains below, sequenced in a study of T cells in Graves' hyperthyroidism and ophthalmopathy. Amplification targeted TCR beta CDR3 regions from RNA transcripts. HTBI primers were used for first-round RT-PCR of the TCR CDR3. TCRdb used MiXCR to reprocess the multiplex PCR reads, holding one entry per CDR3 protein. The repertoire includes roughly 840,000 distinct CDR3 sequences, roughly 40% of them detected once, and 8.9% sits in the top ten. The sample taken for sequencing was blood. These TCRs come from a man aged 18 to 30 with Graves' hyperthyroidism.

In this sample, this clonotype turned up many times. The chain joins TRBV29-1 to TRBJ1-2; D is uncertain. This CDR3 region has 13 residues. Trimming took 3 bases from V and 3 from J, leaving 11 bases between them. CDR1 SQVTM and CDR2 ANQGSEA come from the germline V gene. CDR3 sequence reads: CSVDSGVDYGYTF. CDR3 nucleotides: TGCAGCGTTGATTCTGGGGTGGACTATGGCTACACCTTC.

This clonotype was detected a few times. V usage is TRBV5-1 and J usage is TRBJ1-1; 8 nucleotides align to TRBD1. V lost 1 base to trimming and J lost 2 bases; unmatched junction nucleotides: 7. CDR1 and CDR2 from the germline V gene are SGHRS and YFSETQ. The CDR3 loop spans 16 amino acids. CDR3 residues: CASSLPAGGINTEAFF. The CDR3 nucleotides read TGCGCCAGCAGCTTGCCCGCAGGGGGCATAAACACTGAAGCTTTCTTT.

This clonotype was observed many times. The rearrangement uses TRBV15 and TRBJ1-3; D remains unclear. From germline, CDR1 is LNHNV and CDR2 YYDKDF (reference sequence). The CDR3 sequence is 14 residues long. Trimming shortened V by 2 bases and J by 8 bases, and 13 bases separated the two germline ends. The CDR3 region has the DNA TGTGCCACCAGCAGACTAGGGCCGGGCGACACCATATATTTT. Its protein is CATSRLGPGDTIYF.

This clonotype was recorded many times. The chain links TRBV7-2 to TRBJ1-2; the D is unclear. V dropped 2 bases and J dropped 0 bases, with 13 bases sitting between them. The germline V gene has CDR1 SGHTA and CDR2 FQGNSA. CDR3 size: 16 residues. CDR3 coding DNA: TGTGCCAGCAGCTTATCACCCCGAGGAGCTAACTATGGCTACACCTTC. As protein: CASSLSPRGANYGYTF.

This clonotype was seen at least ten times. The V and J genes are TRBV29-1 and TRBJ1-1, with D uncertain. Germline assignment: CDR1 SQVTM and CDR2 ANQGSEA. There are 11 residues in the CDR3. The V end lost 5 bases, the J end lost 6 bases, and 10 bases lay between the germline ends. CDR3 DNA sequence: TGCAGCGTTAGAGTTCCCCCTGAAGCTTTCTTT. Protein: CSVRVPPEAFF.

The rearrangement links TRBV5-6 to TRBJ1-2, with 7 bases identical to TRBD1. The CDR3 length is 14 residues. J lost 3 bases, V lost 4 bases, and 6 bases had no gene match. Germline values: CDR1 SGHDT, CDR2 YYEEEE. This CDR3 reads CASSPGGTDYGYTF. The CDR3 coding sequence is TGTGCCAGCAGCCCGGGAGGGACAGACTATGGCTACACCTTC. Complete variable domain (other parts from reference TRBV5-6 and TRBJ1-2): DAGVTQSPTHLIKTRGQQVTLRCSPKSGHDTVSWYQQALGQGPQFIFQYYEEEERQRGNFPDRFSGHQFPNYSSELNVNALLLGDSALYLCASSPGGTDYGYTFGSGTRLTVV.